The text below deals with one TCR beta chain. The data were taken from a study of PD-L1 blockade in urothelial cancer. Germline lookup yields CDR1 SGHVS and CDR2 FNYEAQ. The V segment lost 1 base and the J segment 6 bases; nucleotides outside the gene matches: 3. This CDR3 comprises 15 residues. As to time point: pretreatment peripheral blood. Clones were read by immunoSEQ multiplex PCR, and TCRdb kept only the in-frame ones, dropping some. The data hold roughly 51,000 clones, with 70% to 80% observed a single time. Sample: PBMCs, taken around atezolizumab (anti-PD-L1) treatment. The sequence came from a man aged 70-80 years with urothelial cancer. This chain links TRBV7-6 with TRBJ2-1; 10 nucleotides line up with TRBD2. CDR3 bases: TGTGCCAGCAGCTTAGATCTAGCGGGGGCCAATGAGCAGTTCTTC. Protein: CASSLDLAGANEQFF. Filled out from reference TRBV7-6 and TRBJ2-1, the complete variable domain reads GAGVSQSPRYKVTKRGQDVALRCDPISGHVSLYWYRQALGQGPEFLTYFNYEAQQDKSGLPNDRFSAERPEGSISTLTIQRTEQRDSAMYRCASSLDLAGANEQFFGPGTRLTVL.